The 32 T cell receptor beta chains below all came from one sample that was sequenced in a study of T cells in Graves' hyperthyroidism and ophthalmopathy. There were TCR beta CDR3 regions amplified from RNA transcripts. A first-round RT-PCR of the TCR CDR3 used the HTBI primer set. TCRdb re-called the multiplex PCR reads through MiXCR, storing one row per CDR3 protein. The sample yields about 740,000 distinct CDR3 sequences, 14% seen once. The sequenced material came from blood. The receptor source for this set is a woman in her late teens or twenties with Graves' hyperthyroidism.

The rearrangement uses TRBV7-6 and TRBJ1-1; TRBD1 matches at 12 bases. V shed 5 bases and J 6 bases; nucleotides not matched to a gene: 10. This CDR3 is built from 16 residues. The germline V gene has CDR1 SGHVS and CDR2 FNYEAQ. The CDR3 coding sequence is TGTGCCAGCAGCCCGGGACAGGGGGCGCTTGGGTCTGAAGCTTTCTTT. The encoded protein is CASSPGQGALGSEAFF.

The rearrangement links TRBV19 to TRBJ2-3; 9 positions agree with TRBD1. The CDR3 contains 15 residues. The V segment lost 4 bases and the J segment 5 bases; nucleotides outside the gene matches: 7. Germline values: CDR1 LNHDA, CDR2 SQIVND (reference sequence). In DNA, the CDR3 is TGTGCCAGTAGTAGCCGGACAGGGGTGAAAGATACGCAGTATTTT. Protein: CASSSRTGVKDTQYF.

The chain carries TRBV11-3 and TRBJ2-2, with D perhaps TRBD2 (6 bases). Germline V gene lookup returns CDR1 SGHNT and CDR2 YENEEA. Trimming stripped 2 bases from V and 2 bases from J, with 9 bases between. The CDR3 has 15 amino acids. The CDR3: CASSLSGVNTGELFF. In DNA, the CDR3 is TGTGCCAGCAGCTTATCGGGGGTCAACACCGGGGAGCTGTTTTTT.

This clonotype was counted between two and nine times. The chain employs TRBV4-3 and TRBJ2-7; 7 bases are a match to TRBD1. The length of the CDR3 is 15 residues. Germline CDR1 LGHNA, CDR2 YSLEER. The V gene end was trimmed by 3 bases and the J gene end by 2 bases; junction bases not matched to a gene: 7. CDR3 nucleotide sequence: TGCGCCAGCAGCCAGTGGGACAGCACAACCTACGAGCAGTACTTC. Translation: CASSQWDSTTYEQYF.

The CDR3, as DNA: TGTGCCAGCAGCCCCCCGGGGGCTAGCAATGAGCAGTTCTTC. Amino acid sequence: CASSPPGASNEQFF. This chain joins TRBV5-6 and TRBJ2-1, with D possibly being TRBD1 or TRBD2 (6 bases each). V was trimmed by 4 bases and J by 6 bases, leaving 14 bases between them. The CDR3 totals 14 residues. Germline CDR1 reads SGHDT; CDR2 reads YYEEEE.

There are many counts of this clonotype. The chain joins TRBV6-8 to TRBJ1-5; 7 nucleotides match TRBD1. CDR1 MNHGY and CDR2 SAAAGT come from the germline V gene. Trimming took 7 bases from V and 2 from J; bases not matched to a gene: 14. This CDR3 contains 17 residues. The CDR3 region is CASNGTALLGGNQPQHF. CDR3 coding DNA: TGTGCCAGCAACGGGACAGCTCTATTGGGGGGCAATCAGCCCCAGCATTTT.

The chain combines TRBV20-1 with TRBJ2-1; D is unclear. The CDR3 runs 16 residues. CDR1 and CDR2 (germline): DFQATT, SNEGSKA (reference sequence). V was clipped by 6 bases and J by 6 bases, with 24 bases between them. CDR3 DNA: TGCAGTGCGCCCGCCCTCGACACCACTGGTGGCAATGAGCAGTTCTTC. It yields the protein CSAPALDTTGGNEQFF.

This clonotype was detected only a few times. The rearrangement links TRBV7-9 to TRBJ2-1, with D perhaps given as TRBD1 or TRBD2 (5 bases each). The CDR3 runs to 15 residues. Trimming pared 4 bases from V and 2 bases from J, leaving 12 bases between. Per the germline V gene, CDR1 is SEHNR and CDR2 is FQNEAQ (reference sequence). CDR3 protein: CASSSGPVAYNEQFF. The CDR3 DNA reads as TGTGCCAGCAGCTCGGGGCCTGTCGCCTACAATGAGCAGTTCTTC.

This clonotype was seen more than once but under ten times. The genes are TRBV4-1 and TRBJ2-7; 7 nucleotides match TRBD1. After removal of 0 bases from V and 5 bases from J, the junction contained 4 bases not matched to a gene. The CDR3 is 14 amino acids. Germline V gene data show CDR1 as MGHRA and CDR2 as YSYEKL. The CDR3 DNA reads TGCGCCAGCAGCCAAGAAGGGGGCGCGGACGAGCAGTACTTC. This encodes CASSQEGGADEQYF.

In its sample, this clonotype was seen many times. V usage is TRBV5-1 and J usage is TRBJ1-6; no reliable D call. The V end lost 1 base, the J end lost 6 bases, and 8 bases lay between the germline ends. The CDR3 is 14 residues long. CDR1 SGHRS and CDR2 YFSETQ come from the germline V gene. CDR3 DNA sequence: TGCGCCAGCAGCTTGATGCAGAGTAATTCACCCCTCCACTTT. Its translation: CASSLMQSNSPLHF.

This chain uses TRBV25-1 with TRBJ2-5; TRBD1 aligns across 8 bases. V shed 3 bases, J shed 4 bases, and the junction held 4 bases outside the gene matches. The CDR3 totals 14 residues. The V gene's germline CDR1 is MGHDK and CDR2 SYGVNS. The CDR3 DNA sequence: TGTGCCAGCAGTGAGGGACAGGTCCGAGAGACCCAGTACTTC. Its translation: CASSEGQVRETQYF.

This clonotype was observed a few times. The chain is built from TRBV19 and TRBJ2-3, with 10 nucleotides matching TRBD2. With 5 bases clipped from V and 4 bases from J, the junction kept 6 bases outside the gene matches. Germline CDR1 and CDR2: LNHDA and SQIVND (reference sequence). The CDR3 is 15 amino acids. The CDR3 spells CASSLTSGTADTQYF. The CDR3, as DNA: TGTGCCAGTAGTCTAACTAGCGGGACGGCAGATACGCAGTATTTT.

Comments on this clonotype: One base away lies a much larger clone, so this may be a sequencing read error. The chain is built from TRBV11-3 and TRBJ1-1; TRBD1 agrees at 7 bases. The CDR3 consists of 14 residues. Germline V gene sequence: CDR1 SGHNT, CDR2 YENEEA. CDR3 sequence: CANSLSTGVTEAFF. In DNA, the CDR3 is TGTGCCAACAGCTTATCTACAGGGGTCACTGAAGCTTTCTTT.

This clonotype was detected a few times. The chain's CDR3 is CASSPGTSLYNEQFF. CDR3 coding DNA: TGTGCCAGCAGTCCCGGGACTAGCCTGTACAATGAGCAGTTCTTC. This chain connects TRBV7-3 to TRBJ2-1; 9 nucleotides match TRBD2. CDR3 length: 15 residues. Germline loops: CDR1 SGHTA, CDR2 FQGTGA. Trimming removed 6 bases from V and 4 bases from J; junction bases left unmatched: 7.

For the CDR3, the DNA is TGTGCCAGCAGCACCGGGTCCTACACCGGGGAGCTGTTTTTT. It specifies CASSTGSYTGELFF. This sequence joins TRBV5-6 and TRBJ2-2; D is unresolved. The CDR3 is made up of 14 amino acids. Trimming left V 4 bases short and J 3 bases short, with 10 bases between. Germline-derived CDR1 and CDR2 are SGHDT and YYEEEE.

In nucleotides, the CDR3 is TGTGCCAGCAGCCCGGACGGTCGGGGGACCGGGGAGCTGTTTTTT. Its translation: CASSPDGRGTGELFF. The chain combines TRBV5-4 with TRBJ2-2, with D tentatively TRBD2 (6 bases). Looked up from germline, CDR1 is SGHNT and CDR2 is YYREEE (reference sequence). This CDR3 spans 15 amino acids. Trimming cost V 4 bases and J 5 bases, with 15 bases left between them.

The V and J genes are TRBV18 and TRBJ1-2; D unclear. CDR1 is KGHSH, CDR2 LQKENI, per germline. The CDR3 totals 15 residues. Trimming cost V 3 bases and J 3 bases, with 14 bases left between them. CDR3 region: CASSPGSGLDYGYTF. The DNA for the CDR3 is TGTGCCAGCTCACCGGGCTCAGGACTGGACTATGGCTACACCTTC.

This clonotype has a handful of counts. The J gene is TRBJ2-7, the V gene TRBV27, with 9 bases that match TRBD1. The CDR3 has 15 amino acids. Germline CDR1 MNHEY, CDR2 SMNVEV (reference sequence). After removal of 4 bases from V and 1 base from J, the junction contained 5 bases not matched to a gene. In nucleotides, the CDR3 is TGTGCCAGCAGTTGGGGGACAGGGCCTTCCTACGAGCAGTACTTC. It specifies CASSWGTGPSYEQYF.

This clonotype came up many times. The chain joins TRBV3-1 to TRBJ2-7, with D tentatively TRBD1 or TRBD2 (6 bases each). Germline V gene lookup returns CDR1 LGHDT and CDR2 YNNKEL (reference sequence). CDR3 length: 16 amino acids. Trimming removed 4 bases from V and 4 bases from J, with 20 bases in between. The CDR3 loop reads CASSPGGRDKGYEQYF. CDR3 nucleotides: TGTGCCAGCAGCCCCGGGGGCAGGGACAAGGGGTACGAGCAGTACTTC.

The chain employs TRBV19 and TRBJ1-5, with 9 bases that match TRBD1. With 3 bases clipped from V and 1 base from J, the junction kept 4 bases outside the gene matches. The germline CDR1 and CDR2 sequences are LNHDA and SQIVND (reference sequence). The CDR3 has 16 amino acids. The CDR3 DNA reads TGTGCCAGTAGTATTACAGGGGGCACGAGCAATCAGCCCCAGCATTTT. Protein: CASSITGGTSNQPQHF.

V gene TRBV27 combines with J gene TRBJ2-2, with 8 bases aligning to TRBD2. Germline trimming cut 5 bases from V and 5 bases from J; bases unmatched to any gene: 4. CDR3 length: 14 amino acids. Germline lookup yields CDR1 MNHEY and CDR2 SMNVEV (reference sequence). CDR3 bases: TGTGCCAGCAGTGTAATAGCGGGAACCGGGGAGCTGTTTTTT. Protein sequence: CASSVIAGTGELFF.

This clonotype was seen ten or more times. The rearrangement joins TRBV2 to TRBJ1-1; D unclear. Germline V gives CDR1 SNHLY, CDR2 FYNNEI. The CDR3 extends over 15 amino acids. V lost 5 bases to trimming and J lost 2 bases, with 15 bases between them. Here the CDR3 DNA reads TGTGCCAGCAGTCCCTACAGTCACTTAAACACTGAAGCTTTCTTT. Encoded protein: CASSPYSHLNTEAFF.

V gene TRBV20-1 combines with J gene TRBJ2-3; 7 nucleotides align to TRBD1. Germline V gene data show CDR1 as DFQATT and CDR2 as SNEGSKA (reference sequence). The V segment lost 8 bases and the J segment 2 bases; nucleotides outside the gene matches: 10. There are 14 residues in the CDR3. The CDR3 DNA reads TGCAGTTCCAATCACAGGGGACCCACAGATACGCAGTATTTT. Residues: CSSNHRGPTDTQYF.

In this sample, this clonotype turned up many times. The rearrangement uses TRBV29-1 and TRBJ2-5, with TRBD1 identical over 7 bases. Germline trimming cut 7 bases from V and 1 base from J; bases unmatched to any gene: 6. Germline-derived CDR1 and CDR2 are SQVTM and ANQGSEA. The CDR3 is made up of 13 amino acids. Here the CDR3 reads CSAWDSTQETQYF. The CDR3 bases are TGCAGCGCCTGGGACAGTACCCAAGAGACCCAGTACTTC.

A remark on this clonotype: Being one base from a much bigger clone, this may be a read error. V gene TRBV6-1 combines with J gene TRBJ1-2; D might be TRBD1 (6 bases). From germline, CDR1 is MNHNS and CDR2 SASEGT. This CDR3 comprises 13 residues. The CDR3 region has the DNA TGTGTCAGCAGGGAACAGGGTCATGACGGCTACACCTTC. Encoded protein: CVSREQGHDGYTF.

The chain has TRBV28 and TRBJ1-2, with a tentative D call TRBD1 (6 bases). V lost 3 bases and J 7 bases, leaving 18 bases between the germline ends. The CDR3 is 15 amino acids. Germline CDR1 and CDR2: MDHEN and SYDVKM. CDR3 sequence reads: CASSLRGALDGGYTF. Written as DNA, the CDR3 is TGTGCCAGCAGTTTGCGGGGGGCTCTTGACGGTGGCTACACCTTC.

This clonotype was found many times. The CDR3 loop is CASRNTRGEETQYF. The CDR3 DNA follows: TGTGCCAGCAGAAATACGCGTGGGGAGGAGACCCAGTACTTC. This chain links TRBV7-2 with TRBJ2-5; D may be TRBD2 (5 bases). The CDR3 sequence is 14 residues long. V lost 6 bases and J 5 bases, leaving 16 bases between the germline ends. Germline CDR1 and CDR2: SGHTA and FQGNSA.

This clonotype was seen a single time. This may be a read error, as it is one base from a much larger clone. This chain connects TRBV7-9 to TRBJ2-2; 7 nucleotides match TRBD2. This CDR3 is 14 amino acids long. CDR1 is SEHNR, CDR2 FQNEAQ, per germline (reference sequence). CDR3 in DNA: TGTGCCAGCGGGAGGGATAAGAACACCGGGGAGCTGTCTTTT. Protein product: CASGRDKNTGELSF. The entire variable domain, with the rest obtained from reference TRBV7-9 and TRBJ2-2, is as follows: DTGVSQNPRHKITKRGQNVTFRCDPISEHNRLYWYRQTLGQGPEFLTYFQNEAQLEKSRLLSDRFSAERPKGSFSTLEIQRTEQGDSAMYLCASGRDKNTGELSFGEGSRLTVL.

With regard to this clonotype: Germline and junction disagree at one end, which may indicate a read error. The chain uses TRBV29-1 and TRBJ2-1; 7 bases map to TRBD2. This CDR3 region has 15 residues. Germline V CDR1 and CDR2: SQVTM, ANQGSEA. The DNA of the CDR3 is TGCGGCGTTGAAGAGGAGCAAGGGACTATCAATGAGCAGTTCTTC. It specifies CGVEEEQGTINEQFF.

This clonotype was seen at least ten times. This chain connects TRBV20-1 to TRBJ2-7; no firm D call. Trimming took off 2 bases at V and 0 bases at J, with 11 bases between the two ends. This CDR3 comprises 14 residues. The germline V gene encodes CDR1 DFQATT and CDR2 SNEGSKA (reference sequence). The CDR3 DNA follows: TGCAGTGCTAGACCAGCCGCAAACTCCTACGAGCAGTACTTC. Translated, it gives CSARPAANSYEQYF.

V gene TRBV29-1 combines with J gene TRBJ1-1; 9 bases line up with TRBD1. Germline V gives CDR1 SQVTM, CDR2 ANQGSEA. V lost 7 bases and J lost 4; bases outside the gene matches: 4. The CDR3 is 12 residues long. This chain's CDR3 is CSALTGGTEAFF. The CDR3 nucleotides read TGCAGCGCCTTGACAGGGGGCACTGAAGCTTTCTTT.

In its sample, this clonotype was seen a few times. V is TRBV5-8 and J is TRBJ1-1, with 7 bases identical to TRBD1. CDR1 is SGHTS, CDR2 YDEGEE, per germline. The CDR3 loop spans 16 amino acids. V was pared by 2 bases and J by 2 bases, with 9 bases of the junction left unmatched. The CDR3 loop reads CASSLQSRGQNTEAFF. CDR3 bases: TGTGCCAGCAGCTTACAGTCAAGGGGGCAAAACACTGAAGCTTTCTTT.